This is a list of T cell receptor beta chains from one sample in a study of shared clonotypes between healthy human individuals. The method was immunoSEQ multiplex PCR; TCRdb's version includes in-frame clones alone and lacks a portion of them. Here the sample spans around 600,000 clones, approximately 97% being singletons. The sample consisted of naive CD4+ T cells sorted from blood. All receptors come from a woman in her twenties or thirties in good health. CDR3s include the opening cysteine and the closing phenylalanine or tryptophan. D genes are given only for firm matches. The size field is filled for only some rows; it gives once, few, many or a size class.

cdr3_aa cdr3_nt v_call d_call clone_size j_call
CASSPIEGQGDEQYF TGTGCCAGCTCACCTATAGAGGGACAGGGAGACGAGCAGTACTTC TRBV18 TRBD1 NA TRBJ2-7
CASSIRDRGRETQYF TGTGCCAGTAGTATACGGGACAGGGGGCGGGAGACCCAGTACTTC TRBV19 TRBD1 NA TRBJ2-5
CASRKGTDLEAFF TGTGCCAGCAGAAAAGGGACAGACCTTGAAGCTTTCTTT TRBV6-1 TRBD1 NA TRBJ1-1
CASSPFGGGNTGELFF TGTGCCAGCAGTCCCTTTGGCGGAGGGAACACCGGGGAGCTGTTTTTT TRBV28 NA NA TRBJ2-2
CASRPTGDNQPQHF TGTGCCAGCAGACCAACCGGCGACAATCAGCCCCAGCATTTT TRBV28 NA NA TRBJ1-5
CASSIRDSNQPQHF TGTGCCAGTAGTATAAGGGATAGCAATCAGCCCCAGCATTTT TRBV19 NA few TRBJ1-5
CASSLAVIAGDLGGELFF TGTGCCAGCAGCTTAGCGGTGATAGCGGGAGATTTAGGCGGGGAGCTGTTTTTT TRBV7-8 TRBD2 NA TRBJ2-2
CASSIPGQGKETQYF TGTGCCAGCAGCATCCCGGGACAGGGAAAAGAGACCCAGTACTTC TRBV21-1 NA NA TRBJ2-5
CASSLDVDGANYGYTF TGTGCCAGCAGCTTGGACGTTGACGGCGCTAACTATGGCTACACCTTC TRBV5-4 NA NA TRBJ1-2
CAWSRTGPEKLFF TGTGCCTGGAGTCGGACAGGTCCGGAAAAACTGTTTTTT TRBV30 TRBD1 NA TRBJ1-4
CASSSADTIYF TGTGCCAGCAGTAGTGCGGACACCATATATTTT TRBV6-4 NA NA TRBJ1-3
CASSAEFYNEQFF TGCGCCAGCAGTGCGGAATTCTACAATGAGCAGTTCTTC TRBV10-1 NA NA TRBJ2-1
CANPNGQPFCSGANVLTF TGCGCCAACCCAAACGGACAGCCCTTCTGCTCTGGGGCCAACGTCCTGACTTTC TRBV4-1 NA NA TRBJ2-6
CASSSQGQNTEAFF TGTGCCAGCAGCTCACAGGGTCAGAACACTGAAGCTTTCTTT TRBV7-3 NA NA TRBJ1-1
CASSAATEQFF TGTGCCAGCAGCGCGGCGACTGAGCAGTTCTTC TRBV7-2 NA NA TRBJ2-1
CASKQGAYEQYF TGTGCCAGCAAACAGGGAGCATACGAGCAGTACTTC TRBV6-5 NA NA TRBJ2-7
CASSETSGRALPPDEQFF TGTGCCAGCAGCGAGACTAGCGGGAGGGCCCTACCCCCCGATGAGCAGTTCTTC TRBV9 TRBD2 NA TRBJ2-1
CASSAITSGREKDYNEQFF TGTGCCAGCAGCGCTATTACTAGCGGGAGGGAAAAAGACTACAATGAGCAGTTCTTC TRBV13 TRBD2 once TRBJ2-1
CASSTQQGVNTEAFF TGTGCCAGCAGTACCCAACAGGGGGTGAACACTGAAGCTTTCTTT TRBV28 TRBD1 NA TRBJ1-1
CASSFGLGHYGYTF TGTGCCAGCAGTTTTGGATTGGGCCACTATGGCTACACCTTC TRBV28 NA NA TRBJ1-2
CASSPLSWDGTEAFF TGTGCCAGCTCACCACTTTCCTGGGACGGCACTGAAGCTTTCTTT TRBV18 NA NA TRBJ1-1
CASRRTGGTDTQYF TGTGCCAGCAGAAGGACAGGGGGCACAGATACGCAGTATTTT TRBV27 TRBD1 NA TRBJ2-3
CASSDTRGLAGVNEQFF TGTGCCAGCAGTGACACCCGGGGACTAGCGGGAGTTAATGAGCAGTTCTTC TRBV6-4 TRBD2 NA TRBJ2-1
CASSLAGGLDYGYTF TGCGCCAGCAGCTTAGCAGGGGGGCTTGACTATGGCTACACCTTC TRBV5-1 TRBD1 NA TRBJ1-2
CATSRERAIYYEQYF TGTGCCACCAGCAGAGAGCGAGCTATCTACTACGAGCAGTACTTC TRBV15 NA NA TRBJ2-7
CASSPRQGADTQYF TGTGCCAGTAGTCCCAGACAGGGAGCAGATACGCAGTATTTT TRBV19 TRBD1 NA TRBJ2-3
CASSPGGTYEQYF TGTGCCAGCTCACCGGGCGGGACCTACGAGCAGTACTTC TRBV18 NA NA TRBJ2-7
CASSFLGVNQPQHF TGTGCCAGTAGTTTCTTAGGGGTCAATCAGCCCCAGCATTTT TRBV19 NA NA TRBJ1-5
CATSPTILNTDTQYF TGTGCCACCAGTCCGACTATCTTAAACACAGATACGCAGTATTTT TRBV15 NA NA TRBJ2-3
CASSPVRERTYEQYF TGTGCCAGCAGCCCCGTCCGGGAGAGAACCTACGAGCAGTACTTC TRBV14 NA NA TRBJ2-7
CASSFNDRGATEAFF TGCGCCAGCAGCTTCAACGACAGGGGAGCCACTGAAGCTTTCTTT TRBV5-1 TRBD1 NA TRBJ1-1
CASSQTGGNEQFF TGTGCCAGCAGCCAAACAGGGGGCAATGAGCAGTTCTTC TRBV14 TRBD1 NA TRBJ2-1
CASSLASYETQYF TGTGCCAGCAGCTTAGCTAGCTATGAGACCCAGTACTTC TRBV11-1 NA NA TRBJ2-5
CASSSGRPEAEAFF TGTGCCAGCAGTTCGGGACGGCCCGAAGCTGAAGCTTTCTTT TRBV28 NA NA TRBJ1-1
CASTFGSAGELKQFF TGTGCCAGCACCTTCGGGAGTGCCGGGGAACTAAAGCAGTTCTTC TRBV11-2 NA NA TRBJ2-1
CASSLASGADTQYF TGTGCCAGCAGCTTAGCTAGCGGGGCAGATACGCAGTATTTT TRBV7-2 TRBD2 once TRBJ2-3
CASSLGGGGTGELFF TGTGCCAGCAGTTTAGGGGGAGGAGGTACCGGGGAGCTGTTTTTT TRBV28 NA NA TRBJ2-2
CASSLVAGPLELFF TGTGCCAGCAGCTTAGTAGCAGGGCCGCTGGAACTGTTTTTT TRBV7-9 NA NA TRBJ1-4
CASSITSGSYEQYF TGTGCCAGCAGCATAACTAGCGGATCCTACGAGCAGTACTTC TRBV28 TRBD2 NA TRBJ2-7
CASSLNPGDYNEQFF TGTGCCAGCAGCCTCAATCCGGGAGACTACAATGAGCAGTTCTTC TRBV7-3 NA NA TRBJ2-1
CASSSRTGFVGNQPQHF TGTGCCAGCAGTTCACGGACAGGTTTCGTGGGCAATCAGCCCCAGCATTTT TRBV27 TRBD1 once TRBJ1-5